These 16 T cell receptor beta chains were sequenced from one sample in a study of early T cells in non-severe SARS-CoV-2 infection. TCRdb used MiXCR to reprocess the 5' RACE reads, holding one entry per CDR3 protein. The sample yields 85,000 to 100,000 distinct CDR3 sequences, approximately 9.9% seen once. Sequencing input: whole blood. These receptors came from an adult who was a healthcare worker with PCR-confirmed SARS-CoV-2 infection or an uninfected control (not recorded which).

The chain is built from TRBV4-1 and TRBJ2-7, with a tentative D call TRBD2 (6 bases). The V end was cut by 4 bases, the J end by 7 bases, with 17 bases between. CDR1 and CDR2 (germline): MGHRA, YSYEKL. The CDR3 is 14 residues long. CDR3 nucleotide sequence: TGCGCCAGCAGCCTCGCTGGAGGGATGGGGGAGCAGTACTTC. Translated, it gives CASSLAGGMGEQYF.

The CDR3, as DNA: TGTGCCAGCAGCTCCTCCGGGACCCCGAGCTCCTACAATGAGCAGTTCTTC. This codes for CASSSSGTPSSYNEQFF. This rearrangement joins TRBV7-2 to TRBJ2-1; D is perhaps TRBD1 or TRBD2 (5 bases each). This CDR3 region has 17 residues. Germline loops: CDR1 SGHTA, CDR2 FQGNSA. V was shortened by 4 bases and J by 0 bases, with 16 bases between the two germline ends.

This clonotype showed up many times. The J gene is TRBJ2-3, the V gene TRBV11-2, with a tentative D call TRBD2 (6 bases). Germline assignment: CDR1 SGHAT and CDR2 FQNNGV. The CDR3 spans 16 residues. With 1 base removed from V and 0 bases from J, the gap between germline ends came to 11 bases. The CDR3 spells CASSLATGTSTDTQYF. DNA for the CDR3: TGTGCCAGCAGCTTAGCCACCGGGACTAGCACAGATACGCAGTATTTT.

CDR3 protein: CSARVLAANTGELFF. The CDR3 DNA reads TGCAGTGCTAGAGTACTAGCGGCGAACACCGGGGAGCTGTTTTTT. The gene calls are TRBV20-1 and TRBJ2-2, with TRBD2 matching over 8 bases. This CDR3 is 15 amino acids long. Germline V gene data show CDR1 as DFQATT and CDR2 as SNEGSKA (reference sequence). V trimming: 1 base; J trimming: 0 bases; junction bases outside the gene matches: 1.

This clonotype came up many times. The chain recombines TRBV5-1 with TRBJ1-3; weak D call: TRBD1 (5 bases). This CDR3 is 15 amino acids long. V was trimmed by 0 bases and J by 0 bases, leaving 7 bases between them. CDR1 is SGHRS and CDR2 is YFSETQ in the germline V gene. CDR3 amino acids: CASSLDGGSGNTIYF. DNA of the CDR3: TGCGCCAGCAGCTTGGACGGGGGCTCTGGAAACACCATATATTTT. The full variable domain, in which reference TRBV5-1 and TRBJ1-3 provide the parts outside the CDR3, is KAGVTQTPRYLIKTRGQQVTLSCSPISGHRSVSWYQQTPGQGLQFLFEYFSETQRNKGNFPGRFSGRQFSNSRSEMNVSTLELGDSALYLCASSLDGGSGNTIYFGEGSWLTVV.

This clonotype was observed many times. The CDR3 loop is CSARGLASNYEQYF. CDR3 nucleotides: TGCAGTGCTAGGGGACTAGCGTCCAACTACGAGCAGTACTTC. J is TRBJ2-7 and V is TRBV20-1; TRBD2 matches at 10 bases. Germline CDR1 is DFQATT and CDR2 is SNEGSKA (reference sequence). With V trimmed by 3 bases and J by 3 bases, 5 bases remained unmatched. The CDR3 extends over 14 amino acids.

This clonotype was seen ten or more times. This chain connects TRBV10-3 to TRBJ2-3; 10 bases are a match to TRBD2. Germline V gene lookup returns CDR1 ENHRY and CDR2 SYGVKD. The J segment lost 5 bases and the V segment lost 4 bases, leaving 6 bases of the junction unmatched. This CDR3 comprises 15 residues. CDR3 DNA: TGTGCCATCAGTGTAGCGGGGGGACACGGAGATACGCAGTATTTT. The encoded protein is CAISVAGGHGDTQYF.

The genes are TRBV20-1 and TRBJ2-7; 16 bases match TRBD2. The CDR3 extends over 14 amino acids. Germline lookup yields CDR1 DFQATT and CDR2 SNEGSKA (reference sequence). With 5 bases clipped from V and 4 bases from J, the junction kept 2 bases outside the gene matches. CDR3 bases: TGCAGTGCTGGGGGACTAGCGGGAGGGTACGAGCAGTACTTC. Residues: CSAGGLAGGYEQYF.

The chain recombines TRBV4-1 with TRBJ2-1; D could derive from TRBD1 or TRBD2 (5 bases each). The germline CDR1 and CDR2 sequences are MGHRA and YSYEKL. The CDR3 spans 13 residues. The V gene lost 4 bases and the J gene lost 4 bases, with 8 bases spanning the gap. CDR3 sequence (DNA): TGCGCCAGCAGCCCGGGACGGTACAATGAGCAGTTCTTC. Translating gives CASSPGRYNEQFF.

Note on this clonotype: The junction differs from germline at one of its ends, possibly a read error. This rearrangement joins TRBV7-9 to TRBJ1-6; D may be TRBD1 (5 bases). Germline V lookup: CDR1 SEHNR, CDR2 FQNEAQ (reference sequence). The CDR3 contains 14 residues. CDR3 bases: TGTGCCAGCAGCAACACCGGGACCCCTGTTGATGTGGACTTT. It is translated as CASSNTGTPVDVDF.

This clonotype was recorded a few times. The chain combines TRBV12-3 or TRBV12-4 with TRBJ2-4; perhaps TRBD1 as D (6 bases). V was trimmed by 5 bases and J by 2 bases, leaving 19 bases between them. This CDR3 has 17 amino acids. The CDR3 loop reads CASSLSLRTGTKNIQYF. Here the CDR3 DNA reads TGTGCCAGCAGTCTGTCTCTCCGAACAGGGACCAAAAACATTCAGTACTTC.

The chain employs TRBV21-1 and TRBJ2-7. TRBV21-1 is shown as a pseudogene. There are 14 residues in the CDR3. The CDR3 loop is CASSKNGFMDEQYF. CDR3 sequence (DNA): TGTGCCAGCAGCAAAAACGGGTTTATGGACGAGCAGTACTTC.

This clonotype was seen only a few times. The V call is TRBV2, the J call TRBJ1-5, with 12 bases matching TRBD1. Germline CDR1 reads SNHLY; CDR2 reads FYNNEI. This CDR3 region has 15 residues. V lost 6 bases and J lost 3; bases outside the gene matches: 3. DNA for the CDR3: TGTGCCAGCAGCCGGGACAGGGGGCTCAATCAGCCCCAGCATTTT. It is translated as CASSRDRGLNQPQHF.

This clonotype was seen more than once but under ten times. In nucleotides, the CDR3 is TGCGCCAGCAGCCAAGATAATTCACCCCTCCACTTT. Translation: CASSQDNSPLHF. The rearrangement links TRBV4-1 to TRBJ1-6; D not resolved. Germline values: CDR1 MGHRA, CDR2 YSYEKL. The CDR3 has 12 amino acids. Deletions cut 0 bases from V and 6 bases from J, with 0 bases between.

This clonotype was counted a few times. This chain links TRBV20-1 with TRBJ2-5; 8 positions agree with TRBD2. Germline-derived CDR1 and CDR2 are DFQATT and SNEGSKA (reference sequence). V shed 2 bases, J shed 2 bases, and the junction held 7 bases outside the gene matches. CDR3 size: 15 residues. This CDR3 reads CSARKVGLDQETQYF. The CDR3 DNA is TGCAGTGCTAGAAAGGTGGGACTAGATCAAGAGACCCAGTACTTC.

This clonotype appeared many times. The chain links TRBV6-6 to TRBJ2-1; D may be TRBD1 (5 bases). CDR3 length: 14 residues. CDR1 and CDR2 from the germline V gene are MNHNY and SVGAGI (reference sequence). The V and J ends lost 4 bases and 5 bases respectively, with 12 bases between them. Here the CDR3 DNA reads TGTGCCAGCAGTTCCAGCCTGGGGCACAATGAGCAGTTCTTC. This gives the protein CASSSSLGHNEQFF.